The sequence of this TCR beta chain was determined in a study of persistence of HIV-infected CD4 T cells (dated by TCRdb to 2019 to 2021). Regarding the study in general: CMV- and HIV-1 Gag-responding CD4+ T cells were isolated from ART-treated individuals so that antigen-driven clonal expansion of HIV-1-infected cells could be examined. The TCR cluster analysis across participants included under ten participants for CMV and six or seven participants for Gag. Participants had been on suppressive ART for a median of around 8 years. The clonality of all cells in each sorted population was assessed by TCRbeta sequencing, whereas the clonality of infected cells was assessed by proviral sequencing. Apart from a couple of participants who underwent leukapheresis at a single time point, peripheral blood samples of up to 180 mL were collected from participants at multiple time points. Summary of the overall study and its limitations: A correlation was observed between TCR oligoclonality and proviral oligoclonality within the same sorted populations. TCRbeta richness in CMV- and Gag-responding cells was significantly lower than in anti-CD3/anti-CD28-responding cells; CMV-responding cells had higher oligoclonality than CD3/CD28-stimulated and Gag-responding cells. Restriction of bulk TCR analyses to the rare CMV-responding cells that actually carried HIV-1 proviruses was not possible. The study involved few individuals and tested only a limited range of antigens. Antigen-responding cells were enriched for expanded CDR3beta sequences that were degenerate, which suggests that CD4+ responses to CMV and Gag underwent convergent selection.

TCRbeta repertoires were sequenced from genomic DNA with the immunoSEQ hsTCRB assay version 4 in survey mode. For TCRbeta sequencing, genomic DNA was diluted to around 9.7 ng/uL, with up to 1 ug used per sample. The authors processed their data as follows. Analysis of the TCRbeta data was done in ImmunoSeq Analyzer 3.0, and diversity was computed on productive nucleotide rearrangements. Lower-bound TCR diversity was estimated with the improved Chao index, and clonality with the Gini coefficient using the Immunarch R package. Nucleotide rearrangements that differed but encoded the same CDR3beta amino acid sequence were counted as separate clonotypes. Differential abundance analysis identified TCRbeta sequences significantly enriched in antigen-responding cells relative to anti-CD3/anti-CD28-activated cells. TCRs were clustered by predicted peptide-MHC specificity with GLIPH2, both within individual participants and across merged participant data sets. TCRdb carries this immuneACCESS record with in-frame sequences only. Its versions omit some clonotypes, under half of them owing to an unresolved V gene in the studies checked, with the rest unexplained. V, J and clone size were drawn from that table, and D and trimming were deduced from the DNA. Counted in this sample were about 33,000 clones; roughly 87% of them appeared once. The ten largest make up under 6.5% of the sample.

Sample treatment or condition, as interpreted from the label and publication: suppressive antiretroviral therapy. Lysates of CMV-infected fibroblasts were used at about 10 ug/mL for cell stimulation. Nonresponding CD40L-negative CD69-negative CD45RO-high memory CD4+ T cells were sorted as memory populations depleted of antigen-responding cells. Participants were HIV-1-infected adults who started suppressive ART during chronic infection. Plasma HIV-1 RNA had been undetectable (below 50 copies/mL) in participants for at least 4 years. To be included, participants needed a CD4+ T cell count above 400 cells/uL and a positive CMV serology. Before stimulation, PBMCs were isolated using density centrifugation and depleted of CD8+ T cells. For approximately 17 hours, CD8-depleted PBMCs were stimulated with anti-CD28/CD49d costimulation, a CD40-blocking antibody, and enfuvirtide, which was added to prevent new infections. Sorting was done on either a Beckman Coulter MoFlo Legacy or an XDP sorter, and propidium iodide was used to exclude dead cells. For samples with more than one million cells, genomic DNA was extracted with the QIAamp DNA Mini Kit, and for all other samples the Quick-DNA Microprep Kit was used.

The CDR3 holds 18 amino acids from the cysteine to the phenylalanine. The sequence is cut down to CDR3 DNA, 54 bases in frame from base 1. Trimming removed 0 bases from V and 4 bases from J; the gene matches leave 13 bases unexplained. CDR1 is given as LNHNV and CDR2 as YYDKDF, both from the germline V gene (reference sequence). In this sample, this clone turned up once. Its antigen is unknown. No base qualities exist here, and no much larger clone lies one base off it. The source is an adult woman with HIV who was CMV-seropositive. Sequences were derived from CD4+ T cells sorted from PBMCs after approximately 20-hour stimulation, sampled from a patient who received antiretroviral therapy. The cell subset or site label, as the study defines it: CD40L-CD69- CD45RO-high memory CD4 T cells not responding to CMV lysate. Recombination joined TRBV15 with TRBJ1-2, with TRBD1 identical over 8 junction bases. The nucleotides read TGTGCCACCAGCAGAGAGAATCGGTGGACAGGGTTGGGCTATGGCTACACCTTC. The translation is CATSRENRWTGLGYGYTF.